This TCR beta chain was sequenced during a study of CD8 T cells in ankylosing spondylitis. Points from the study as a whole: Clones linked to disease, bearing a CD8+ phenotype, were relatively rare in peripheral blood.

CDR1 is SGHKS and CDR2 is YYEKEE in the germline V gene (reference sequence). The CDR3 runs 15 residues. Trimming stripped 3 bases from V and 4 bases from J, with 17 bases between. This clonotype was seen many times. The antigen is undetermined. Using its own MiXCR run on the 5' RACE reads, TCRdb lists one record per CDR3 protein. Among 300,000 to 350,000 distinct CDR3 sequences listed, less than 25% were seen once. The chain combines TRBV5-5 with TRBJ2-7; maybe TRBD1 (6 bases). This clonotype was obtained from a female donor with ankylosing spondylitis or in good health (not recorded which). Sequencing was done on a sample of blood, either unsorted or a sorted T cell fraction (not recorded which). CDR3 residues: CASSYNFGTTYEQYF. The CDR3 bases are TGTGCCAGCAGCTACAATTTCGGGACAACTTACGAGCAGTACTTC.